This paragraph reports one T cell receptor (beta chain). Its antigen is undetermined. These data originate in a study of shared clonotypes between healthy human individuals. Whole-study findings and limits: In having few donors, the study represented limited genetic and exposure-history diversity.

Trimming pared 0 bases from V and 3 bases from J, leaving 9 bases between. The CDR3 sequence is 14 residues long. From germline, CDR1 is SGHNT and CDR2 YYREEE (reference sequence). In replicate PCRs of unsorted PBMC, approximately 0.3 ug DNA, 30,000 or so T cell genomes, was used. With ten immunoSEQ deep assay plates, unsorted PBMC DNA underwent sequencing. Study processing details: Filtering was not the same, since immunoSEQ gave junction-only sequences without quality scores. Only in-frame clones appear in the TCRdb table, and some are missing; sequencing was by immunoSEQ multiplex PCR. V, J and clone size are taken as reported in that table, and D and trimming were inferred from the DNA itself. This sample carries some 450,000 clones, 77% of them seen once, and the ten largest clones take around 12%.

The receptor's source is a middle-aged woman in good health. Some clones in this sample may be carry-over from other donors' samples. The rearrangement links TRBV5-4 to TRBJ1-2; D remains unclear. The specimen was PBMCs. CDR3 amino acids: CASSLGTEHYGYTF. The CDR3 coding sequence is TGTGCCAGCAGCTTGGGTACCGAACACTATGGCTACACCTTC.